The present T cell receptor beta chain was sequenced within a study of blood T cell repertoires in COVID-19. About the research overall: Sites in the United States, Italy and Spain provided acute and convalescent COVID-19 samples. T cells, B-cell-depleted T cells, or PBMCs provided the cDNA or gDNA that served as material.

V lost 4 bases, J lost 4 bases, and 7 bases stayed unmatched. Germline lookup yields CDR1 SGDLS and CDR2 YYNGEE. The CDR3 has 16 amino acids. As processed by the authors: Estimates of nucleated cell counts were drawn from the amplification of reference gene primers. Here immunoSEQ multiplex PCR was the method, and the copy in TCRdb shows in-frame clones only, minus some. V, J and clone size are those of that table, while D and trimming were read from the DNA. The sample shows 72,000 or so clones, 81% of them seen only once. The TCR was taken from a human donor in a cohort sampled during active COVID-19. J is TRBJ2-1 and V is TRBV9; TRBD2 matches at 11 bases. The sequenced sample was peripheral blood. The CDR3 region has the DNA TGTGCCAGCAGCTTTACCGGGACTAGCGGTTACAATGAGCAGTTCTTC. Its protein product is CASSFTGTSGYNEQFF.